Below, 31 T cell receptor beta chains from the same sample are listed, as sequenced in a study of cytomegalovirus exposure and HLA in healthy donors. Amplification used 60 Vbeta primers and 13 Jbeta primers. Assay used: immunoSEQ multiplex PCR; TCRdb lists only in-frame clones, some missing. The sample consists of about 70,000 clones, 80% to 90% of them appearing once. Sequencing used PBMCs. Every receptor here comes from a woman between 25 and 40 years old in good health and CMV-seronegative.

The chain combines TRBV6-1 with TRBJ1-3, with D perhaps TRBD1 (5 bases). V shed 4 bases and J shed 2 bases, with 12 bases lying between them. From germline, CDR1 is MNHNS and CDR2 SASEGT. The CDR3 is 15 residues long. As DNA, the CDR3 is TGTGCCAGCAGTGGCGCCGCGGGACCTGGAAACACCATATATTTT. Residues: CASSGAAGPGNTIYF.

This sequence joins TRBV10-3 and TRBJ1-1; no definite D call. CDR1 and CDR2 (germline): ENHRY, SYGVKD. Trimming left V 0 bases short and J 8 bases short, with 7 bases between. This CDR3 spans 12 amino acids. The CDR3 coding sequence is TGTGCCATCAGTGAGTCAACAGAGGAAGCTTTCTTT. Translating it yields CAISESTEEAFF.

The genes are TRBV5-1 and TRBJ2-6; 11 nucleotides agree with TRBD1. Trimming at V came to 3 bases and at J to 1 base, leaving 6 bases not matched to a gene. The CDR3 contains 18 residues. Germline V lookup: CDR1 SGHRS, CDR2 YFSETQ. The CDR3 sequence: CASSWGTGGPSGANVLTF. DNA for the CDR3: TGCGCCAGCAGCTGGGGGACAGGGGGTCCTTCTGGGGCCAACGTCCTGACTTTC.

J is TRBJ2-7 and V is TRBV7-2; TRBD2 might be the D (5 bases). Germline-derived CDR1 and CDR2 are SGHTA and FQGNSA. V dropped 2 bases and J dropped 3 bases, with 14 bases sitting between them. The CDR3 consists of 15 residues. The CDR3 nucleotides read TGTGCCAGCAGCTTAAACCGGGGTTACGGCTACGAGCAGTACTTC. Encoded protein: CASSLNRGYGYEQYF.

The chain has TRBV9 and TRBJ1-3, with TRBD1 matching over 8 bases. CDR1 and CDR2 from the germline V gene are SGDLS and YYNGEE. There are 15 residues in the CDR3. J lost 2 bases, V lost 0 bases, and 1 base had no gene match. The CDR3: CASSVEDRAGNTIYF. CDR3 DNA sequence: TGTGCCAGCAGCGTAGAGGACAGGGCTGGAAACACCATATATTTT.

This chain joins TRBV7-9 and TRBJ2-3; the D gene is possibly TRBD2 (5 bases). The CDR3 totals 16 residues. The V and J ends lost 1 base and 1 base respectively, with 12 bases between them. In germline, CDR1 is SEHNR, CDR2 FQNEAQ (reference sequence). The CDR3 bases are TGTGCCAGCAGCTTAGAATTAGCGAAACGCACAGATACGCAGTATTTT. It encodes CASSLELAKRTDTQYF. The whole variable domain, remainder taken from reference TRBV7-9 and TRBJ2-3, is DTGVSQNPRHKITKRGQNVTFRCDPISEHNRLYWYRQTLGQGPEFLTYFQNEAQLEKSRLLSDRFSAERPKGSFSTLEIQRTEQGDSAMYLCASSLELAKRTDTQYFGPGTRLTVL.

V usage is TRBV6-1 and J usage is TRBJ2-5; D might be TRBD1 (6 bases). Germline CDR1 MNHNS, CDR2 SASEGT. This CDR3 spans 14 amino acids. Trimming shortened V by 4 bases and J by 2 bases, and 11 bases separated the two germline ends. The DNA of the CDR3 is TGTGCCAGCAGTGTCCTTGGGACACAAGAGACCCAGTACTTC. It translates to CASSVLGTQETQYF.

The chain joins TRBV5-1 to TRBJ2-2; no clear D gene. Trimming shortened V by 2 bases and J by 6 bases, and 8 bases separated the two germline ends. Germline values: CDR1 SGHRS, CDR2 YFSETQ. The CDR3 runs 13 residues. The CDR3 here is CASSLSVPGELFF. CDR3 in DNA: TGCGCCAGCAGCTTATCGGTTCCCGGGGAGCTGTTTTTT.

The rearrangement links TRBV6-1 to TRBJ2-7, with a possible D match to TRBD2 (6 bases). CDR1 and CDR2 from the germline V gene are MNHNS and SASEGT. The V end lost 3 bases, the J end lost 2 bases, and 14 bases lay between the germline ends. CDR3 length: 15 residues. The CDR3 here is CASSEDGTSPYEQYF. CDR3 DNA: TGTGCCAGCAGTGAGGATGGGACTTCCCCCTACGAGCAGTACTTC.

The count of this clone is one. The chain joins TRBV19 to TRBJ1-5; D may be TRBD1 (6 bases). Germline CDR1 is LNHDA and CDR2 is SQIVND (reference sequence). Trimming shortened V by 8 bases and J by 4 bases, and 15 bases separated the two germline ends. There are 14 residues in the CDR3. The CDR3: CASSRTVGNQPQHF. The CDR3 bases are TGTGCCAGTTCCCGGACAGTAGGTAATCAGCCCCAGCATTTT.

The V gene is TRBV25-1, the J gene TRBJ2-5, with TRBD2 identical over 8 bases. V shed 3 bases and J 5 bases; nucleotides not matched to a gene: 2. CDR3 length equals 13 residues. CDR1 and CDR2 (germline): MGHDK, SYGVNS. The CDR3 loop reads CASSDGGRETQYF. The CDR3 nucleotides read TGTGCCAGCAGTGATGGCGGGAGGGAGACCCAGTACTTC.

The chain combines TRBV27 with TRBJ1-1, with 8 bases lining up with TRBD1. In germline, CDR1 is MNHEY, CDR2 SMNVEV (reference sequence). V lost 8 bases to trimming and J lost 2 bases; unmatched junction nucleotides: 4. The CDR3 loop spans 13 amino acids. The CDR3 reads CASGGQVNTEAFF. The CDR3 nucleotides read TGTGCCAGCGGGGGACAGGTCAACACTGAAGCTTTCTTT.

V gene TRBV19 combines with J gene TRBJ2-7, with 11 bases fitting TRBD2. CDR3 length: 14 amino acids. V shed 10 bases, J shed 5 bases, and the junction held 10 bases outside the gene matches. Germline CDR1 is LNHDA and CDR2 is SQIVND (reference sequence). CDR3 sequence: CATQTSGMSDEQYF. CDR3 in DNA: TGTGCCACCCAGACTAGCGGGATGTCGGACGAGCAGTACTTC.

The chain uses TRBV9 and TRBJ2-2; no definite D call. The V end was cut by 3 bases, the J end by 1 base, with 10 bases between. The length of the CDR3 is 15 residues. The V gene's germline CDR1 is SGDLS and CDR2 YYNGEE. CDR3 sequence: CASSATTWNTGELFF. The CDR3 region has the DNA TGTGCCAGCAGCGCAACCACTTGGAACACCGGGGAGCTGTTTTTT.

The V gene is TRBV30, the J gene TRBJ2-5; 11 positions match TRBD2. The end of the DNA is better explained by TRBJ2-7, so the J call may be wrong. Germline V gene data show CDR1 as GTSNPN and CDR2 as SVGIG (reference sequence). The CDR3 is made up of 15 amino acids. The CDR3 sequence is CACPLLAGGPDEQYF. The CDR3 coding sequence is TGTGCCTGCCCACTTTTAGCGGGAGGGCCCGACGAGCAGTACTTC.

V usage is TRBV5-4 and J usage is TRBJ1-2; no reliable D call. V was shortened by 4 bases and J by 5 bases, with 12 bases between the two germline ends. Looked up from germline, CDR1 is SGHNT and CDR2 is YYREEE (reference sequence). This CDR3 contains 13 residues. The CDR3 loop reads CASSQDREYGYTF. For the CDR3, the DNA is TGTGCCAGCAGCCAAGACCGGGAGTATGGCTACACCTTC.

The gene calls are TRBV5-6 and TRBJ2-7; D ambiguous. CDR3 length: 18 residues. V was cut by 0 bases and J by 0 bases, with 19 bases left in between. Germline CDR1 is SGHDT and CDR2 is YYEEEE. DNA of the CDR3: TGTGCCAGCAGCTTGGCCGGCATGGGTTTTCGAGGCTCCTACGAGCAGTACTTC. This gives the protein CASSLAGMGFRGSYEQYF. The complete variable domain, with remaining parts taken from reference TRBV5-6 and TRBJ2-7, reads DAGVTQSPTHLIKTRGQQVTLRCSPKSGHDTVSWYQQALGQGPQFIFQYYEEEERQRGNFPDRFSGHQFPNYSSELNVNALLLGDSALYLCASSLAGMGFRGSYEQYFGPGTRLTVT.

V and J are TRBV10-3 and TRBJ2-7, with 7 nucleotides matching TRBD1. Germline V gives CDR1 ENHRY, CDR2 SYGVKD. The CDR3 is made up of 17 amino acids. The V gene end was trimmed by 1 base and the J gene end by 2 bases; junction bases not matched to a gene: 11. The CDR3 sequence is CAISELEFLDRTYEQYF. Written as DNA, the CDR3 is TGTGCCATCAGTGAGTTAGAATTCCTGGACAGGACCTACGAGCAGTACTTC.

This clone was counted only a few times. This sequence joins TRBV5-6 and TRBJ2-1; 12 bases line up with TRBD2. Per germline, CDR1 SGHDT and CDR2 YYEEEE. CDR3 length equals 16 residues. V lost 4 bases, J lost 4 bases, and 6 bases stayed unmatched. The CDR3: CASSPGTSGPYNEQFF. In DNA, the CDR3 is TGTGCCAGCAGCCCGGGGACTAGCGGGCCGTACAATGAGCAGTTCTTC.

The chain uses TRBV7-9 and TRBJ1-2, with no clear D. The CDR3 is 12 residues long. Trimming removed 1 base at V and 8 bases at J, with 8 bases between. Germline V gene data show CDR1 as SEHNR and CDR2 as FQNEAQ (reference sequence). The CDR3 sequence is CASSLEAGGYTF. CDR3 in DNA: TGTGCCAGCAGCTTAGAGGCGGGCGGCTACACCTTC.

The V gene is TRBV6-1, the J gene TRBJ2-5, with D maybe TRBD2 (7 bases). The CDR3 consists of 15 residues. The V end was cut by 1 base, the J end by 5 bases, with 14 bases between. Germline V lookup: CDR1 MNHNS, CDR2 SASEGT. CDR3 bases: TGTGCCAGCAGTGAAGAGTTAGGGGGGGCTGAGACCCAGTACTTC. This gives the protein CASSEELGGAETQYF.

This rearrangement joins TRBV4-1 to TRBJ1-1; TRBD1 might be the D (5 bases). The V end was cut by 1 base, the J end by 0 bases, with 18 bases between. The length of the CDR3 is 18 residues. In germline, CDR1 is MGHRA, CDR2 YSYEKL. CDR3 sequence reads: CASSQGATAGPMNTEAFF. Written as DNA, the CDR3 is TGCGCCAGCAGCCAAGGTGCGACAGCGGGCCCCATGAACACTGAAGCTTTCTTT.

This chain joins TRBV19 and TRBJ2-1; the D is unclear. Germline assignment: CDR1 LNHDA and CDR2 SQIVND (reference sequence). Trimming stripped 6 bases from V and 0 bases from J, with 15 bases between. CDR3 length: 16 amino acids. The CDR3: CASRMGQRSSYNEQFF. The CDR3, as DNA: TGTGCCAGTAGGATGGGTCAAAGGAGCTCCTACAATGAGCAGTTCTTC.

The rearrangement links TRBV14 to TRBJ2-7, with TRBD1 identical over 10 bases. Germline CDR1 SGHDN, CDR2 FVKESK. The CDR3 is 14 amino acids. Germline trimming cut 4 bases from V and 3 bases from J; bases unmatched to any gene: 3. The CDR3 protein is CASSLRDRGYEQYF. CDR3 DNA sequence: TGTGCCAGCAGCCTCCGGGACAGGGGCTACGAGCAGTACTTC.

The sample holds one count of this clone. This chain joins TRBV21-1 and TRBJ1-5; TRBD1 is taken as the D call from the table, unchecked against the DNA. TRBV21-1 is described as a pseudogene. The CDR3 sequence is 16 residues long. DNA for the CDR3: TGTACCAGCAGCAAAGGGGCAGGGGGCCTCAATCAGCCCCAGCATTTT. As protein: CTSSKGAGGLNQPQHF.

This sequence joins TRBV19 and TRBJ2-7; 8 positions agree with TRBD1. The germline gives CDR1 LNHDA, CDR2 SQIVND (reference sequence). CDR3 length: 14 amino acids. J was trimmed by 1 base and V by 7 bases; bases with no gene match: 6. CDR3 in amino acids: CASTFGQGSYEQYF. CDR3 nucleotides: TGTGCCAGTACCTTTGGACAGGGATCCTACGAGCAGTACTTC. The full variable domain, completed using reference TRBV19 and TRBJ2-7, is DGGITQSPKYLFRKEGQNVTLSCEQNLNHDAMYWYRQDPGQGLRLIYYSQIVNDFQKGDIAEGYSVSREKKESFPLTVTSAQKNPTAFYLCASTFGQGSYEQYFGPGTRLTVT.

The chain uses TRBV19 and TRBJ1-5; D might be TRBD1 (5 bases). Per germline, CDR1 LNHDA and CDR2 SQIVND (reference sequence). V was shortened by 8 bases and J by 5 bases, with 16 bases between the two germline ends. The CDR3 contains 14 residues. CDR3: CASSMTVRDQPQHF. The CDR3 bases are TGTGCCAGTTCTATGACAGTTCGGGATCAGCCCCAGCATTTT.

This chain links TRBV19 with TRBJ2-7, with 10 bases identical to TRBD1. Trimming cost V 9 bases and J 0 bases; bases outside gene matches: 8. Looked up from germline, CDR1 is LNHDA and CDR2 is SQIVND (reference sequence). This CDR3 comprises 15 residues. CDR3: CASGAGQGPSYEQYF. The CDR3 DNA reads as TGTGCCAGCGGGGCGGGACAGGGGCCCTCCTACGAGCAGTACTTC. Looking up the rest from reference TRBV19 and TRBJ2-7 gives the full variable domain: DGGITQSPKYLFRKEGQNVTLSCEQNLNHDAMYWYRQDPGQGLRLIYYSQIVNDFQKGDIAEGYSVSREKKESFPLTVTSAQKNPTAFYLCASGAGQGPSYEQYFGPGTRLTVT.

The chain links TRBV5-1 to TRBJ1-1, with D unresolved. With 5 bases removed from V and 1 base from J, the gap between germline ends came to 9 bases. Germline loops: CDR1 SGHRS, CDR2 YFSETQ. The CDR3 has 13 amino acids. The CDR3 nucleotides are TGCGCCAGCAGAGAGGTTCCGAACACTGAAGCTTTCTTT. Residues: CASREVPNTEAFF.

The genes are TRBV18 and TRBJ2-3; 14 bases align to TRBD2. This CDR3 spans 16 amino acids. The ends lost 0 bases at V and 4 bases at J; junction bases unmatched: 0. Germline V CDR1 and CDR2: KGHSH, LQKENI. The CDR3 spells CASSPPGLAGADTQYF. In nucleotides, the CDR3 is TGTGCCAGCTCACCACCGGGACTAGCGGGAGCAGATACGCAGTATTTT.

The chain has TRBV4-3 and TRBJ2-3, with 9 bases lining up with TRBD2. The V and J ends lost 0 bases and 2 bases, in that order; junction bases with no gene match: 6. Germline CDR1 is LGHNA and CDR2 is YSLEER. The CDR3 loop spans 17 amino acids. CDR3 protein: CASSQEALAGNTDTQYF. The CDR3 nucleotides are TGCGCCAGCAGCCAAGAGGCTCTAGCGGGAAACACAGATACGCAGTATTTT.